The sequence of this T cell receptor beta chain was determined in a study of T cell clones after liver transplantation. Study-level points and caveats: Small, mixed patient groups and varying post-transplant times limit these conclusions. A significant post-transplant drop in circulating graft-donor-reactive CD4 TCRbeta sequences occurred in most of the 8 subjects.

Deletions cut 5 bases from V and 0 bases from J, with 17 bases between. The CDR3 extends over 17 amino acids. Germline V gene data show CDR1 as SNHLY and CDR2 as FYNNEI. The table came from immunoSEQ multiplex PCR; TCRdb's copy has only in-frame clones and leaves some out. Among 40,000 to 55,000 clones listed, about 82% were seen once. As concerns this clone: Its target is not known.

Unstimulated PBMCs were sorted into CD3+CD4+ and CD3+CD8+ populations. This chain connects TRBV2 to TRBJ1-5; D gene unclear. This receptor was taken from a human patient who received a liver transplant. These T cells may partly come from the graft donor. Sequenced here: CD4+ T cells from blood, sampled 24 months after liver transplant. The CDR3, as DNA: TGTGCCAGCAGTCAGATGGACCGCCCCTTTAGCAATCAGCCCCAGCATTTT. It codes for CASSQMDRPFSNQPQHF. The full variable domain, in which reference TRBV2 and TRBJ1-5 provide the parts outside the CDR3, is EPEVTQTPSHQVTQMGQEVILRCVPISNHLYFYWYRQILGQKVEFLVSFYNNEISEKSEIFDDQFSVERPDGSNFTLKIRSTKLEDSAMYFCASSQMDRPFSNQPQHFGDGTRLSIL.